This TCR beta chain was observed in a study of T-cell reconstitution after alpha-beta-depleted transplantation in children. Unique molecular identifiers were used in preparing the TCRbeta library. TCRdb re-called the PCR reads through MiXCR, storing one row per CDR3 protein. The sample gives about 400,000 distinct CDR3 sequences, roughly 15% of which show up once; 3.5% to 4.5% is in the top ten. The sample here was PBMCs, taken from the stem cell graft. The TCR was taken from a human donor who donated a stem cell graft to a child with Fanconi anemia.

The CDR3 is CSARDPRGDEKLFF. CDR3 coding DNA: TGCAGTGCTAGAGATCCCAGGGGTGATGAAAAACTGTTTTTT. The V call is TRBV20-1, the J call TRBJ1-4; tentative D call: TRBD1 (6 bases). The CDR3 covers 14 residues. Between the trimmed V and J ends, which lost 0 bases and 6 bases, there was a span of 11 bases. Germline V gene data show CDR1 as DFQATT and CDR2 as SNEGSKA (reference sequence).